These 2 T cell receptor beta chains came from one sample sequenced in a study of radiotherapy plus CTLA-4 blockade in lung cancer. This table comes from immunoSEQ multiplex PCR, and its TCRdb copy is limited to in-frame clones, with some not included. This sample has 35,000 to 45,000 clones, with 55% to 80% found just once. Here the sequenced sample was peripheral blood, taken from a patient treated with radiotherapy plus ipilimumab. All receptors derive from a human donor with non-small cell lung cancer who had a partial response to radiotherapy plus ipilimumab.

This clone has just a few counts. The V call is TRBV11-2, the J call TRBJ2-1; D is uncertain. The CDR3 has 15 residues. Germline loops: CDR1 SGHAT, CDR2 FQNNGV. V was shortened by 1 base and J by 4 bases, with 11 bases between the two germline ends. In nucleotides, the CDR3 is TGTGCCAGCAGCTTAGGACGGAGTCTATACAATGAGCAGTTCTTC. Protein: CASSLGRSLYNEQFF.

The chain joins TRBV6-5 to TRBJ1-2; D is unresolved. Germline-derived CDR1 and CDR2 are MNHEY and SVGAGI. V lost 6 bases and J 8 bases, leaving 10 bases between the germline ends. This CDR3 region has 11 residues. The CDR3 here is CASSHGEGYTF. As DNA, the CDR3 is TGTGCCAGCAGCCACGGGGAGGGCTACACCTTC.